A selection of T cell receptor beta chains follows, all from one sample in a study of cytomegalovirus exposure and HLA in healthy donors. Measured with immunoSEQ multiplex PCR; TCRdb has only the in-frame clones, and not every one. The sample lists about 140,000 clones; about four fifths were seen once. Input material: PBMCs. Receptors originate from a young man in good health and CMV-seropositive. Both conserved end residues are part of each CDR3. Fields, in order: clone size, D gene, V gene, J gene, CDR3 DNA, CDR3 protein. A D gene is named only where the DNA matches it firmly. Size is stated for part of the rows, as once, few or many counts, or as a class when the clone is expanded.

abundance: -
d_gene: TRBD2
v_gene: TRBV2
j_gene: TRBJ2-3
CDR3nt: TGTGCCAGCAGAGCCGGGACTAGCGGCACAGATACGCAGTATTTT
CDR3aa: CASRAGTSGTDTQYF

abundance: -
d_gene: -
v_gene: TRBV18
j_gene: TRBJ2-1
CDR3nt: TGTGCCAGCTCACGAGGGCCGAGTGATGAGCAGTTCTTC
CDR3aa: CASSRGPSDEQFF

abundance: few
d_gene: TRBD1
v_gene: TRBV5-6
j_gene: TRBJ1-1
CDR3nt: TGTGCCAGCAGCTTGGAGGCAGGGGGTACTACTATGAACACTGAAGCTTTCTTT
CDR3aa: CASSLEAGGTTMNTEAFF

abundance: -
d_gene: TRBD1
v_gene: TRBV2
j_gene: TRBJ2-2
CDR3nt: TGTGCCAGCAGAAAAGACAGGGGGAACACCGGGGAGCTGTTTTTT
CDR3aa: CASRKDRGNTGELFF

abundance: -
d_gene: TRBD2
v_gene: TRBV28
j_gene: TRBJ2-1
CDR3nt: TGTGCCAGCAGTTTAGGAGCGGGAGGGTTCTACAATGAGCAGTTCTTC
CDR3aa: CASSLGAGGFYNEQFF

abundance: -
d_gene: -
v_gene: TRBV18
j_gene: TRBJ1-1
CDR3nt: TGTGCCAGCCGAGGTCGGGTCCTGAACACTGAAGCTTTCTTT
CDR3aa: CASRGRVLNTEAFF

abundance: -
d_gene: TRBD1
v_gene: TRBV19
j_gene: TRBJ1-1
CDR3nt: TGTGCCTCTCGGAGGACAGGGGGCGCTTGGGACACTGAAGCTTTCTTT
CDR3aa: CASRRTGGAWDTEAFF

abundance: once
d_gene: -
v_gene: TRBV18
j_gene: TRBJ2-3
CDR3nt: TGTGCCAGCTCACCAGCGCGGGAAAGCACAGATACGCAGTATTTT
CDR3aa: CASSPARESTDTQYF

abundance: -
d_gene: TRBD1
v_gene: TRBV6-5
j_gene: TRBJ2-7
CDR3nt: TGTGCCAGCAGTTACCTCCTGGACAGGGGCTACGAGCAGTACTTC
CDR3aa: CASSYLLDRGYEQYF

abundance: -
d_gene: -
v_gene: TRBV28
j_gene: TRBJ2-1
CDR3nt: TGTGCCAGCACCCGGGTGAGCTGGAATGAGCAGTTCTTC
CDR3aa: CASTRVSWNEQFF

abundance: -
d_gene: -
v_gene: TRBV5-4
j_gene: TRBJ1-2
CDR3nt: TGTGCCAGCCAAGGCACCGGGGTCGACGGCTACACCTTC
CDR3aa: CASQGTGVDGYTF

abundance: -
d_gene: -
v_gene: TRBV7-8
j_gene: TRBJ1-1
CDR3nt: TGTGCCAGCAGTCTTCGCGTTGAAGCTTTCTTT
CDR3aa: CASSLRVEAFF

abundance: few
d_gene: TRBD2
v_gene: TRBV28
j_gene: TRBJ2-1
CDR3nt: TGTGCCAGCTGCCAGCGGGGGGCGGTGGGAGGGCGATCCTACAATGAGCAGTTCTTC
CDR3aa: CASCQRGAVGGRSYNEQFF

abundance: -
d_gene: -
v_gene: TRBV7-6
j_gene: TRBJ2-2
CDR3nt: TGTGCCAGCAGCTTAGGGACAGCGAGGAACACCGGGGAGCTGTTTTTT
CDR3aa: CASSLGTARNTGELFF

abundance: few
d_gene: -
v_gene: TRBV9
j_gene: TRBJ1-1
CDR3nt: TGTGCCAGCAGCCAGGGCACTGAAGCTTTCTTT
CDR3aa: CASSQGTEAFF

abundance: few
d_gene: TRBD1
v_gene: TRBV10-2
j_gene: TRBJ1-5
CDR3nt: TGCGCCAGCAGGGGGGGACAGAGCAATCAGCCCCAGCATTTT
CDR3aa: CASRGGQSNQPQHF

abundance: -
d_gene: TRBD1
v_gene: TRBV12-5
j_gene: TRBJ1-2
CDR3nt: TGTGCTAGTGGTTTGTCCTCCGGGACAGGGTATGGCTACACCTTC
CDR3aa: CASGLSSGTGYGYTF

abundance: -
d_gene: -
v_gene: TRBV29-1
j_gene: TRBJ1-1
CDR3nt: TGCAGCGTTGAACACACTATGAACACTGAAGCTTTCTTT
CDR3aa: CSVEHTMNTEAFF

abundance: -
d_gene: TRBD1
v_gene: TRBV5-1
j_gene: TRBJ2-7
CDR3nt: TGCGCCAGCAGCTCCCGGGACAGCTACGAGCAGTACTTC
CDR3aa: CASSSRDSYEQYF

abundance: -
d_gene: -
v_gene: TRBV30
j_gene: TRBJ2-7
CDR3nt: TGTGCCTGGAGGGCTGACAGGAACTACGAGCAGTACTTC
CDR3aa: CAWRADRNYEQYF

abundance: -
d_gene: TRBD1
v_gene: TRBV5-6
j_gene: TRBJ1-5
CDR3nt: TGTGCCAGCAGCGTTTGGGGACAGAAGACCAATCAGCCCCAGCATTTT
CDR3aa: CASSVWGQKTNQPQHF

abundance: -
d_gene: -
v_gene: TRBV10-3
j_gene: TRBJ2-1
CDR3nt: TGTGCCATCAGTGACCATGCAGGGGTCAATGAGCAGTTCTTC
CDR3aa: CAISDHAGVNEQFF

abundance: few
d_gene: -
v_gene: TRBV29-1
j_gene: TRBJ1-1
CDR3nt: TGCAGCGTTGGGTTCGTCGGAGGCACTGAAGCTTTCTTT
CDR3aa: CSVGFVGGTEAFF

abundance: -
d_gene: -
v_gene: TRBV28
j_gene: TRBJ2-7
CDR3nt: TGTGCCAGCCAAGAGATGGGGGCCGACGAGCAGTACTTC
CDR3aa: CASQEMGADEQYF

abundance: -
d_gene: TRBD2
v_gene: TRBV10-1
j_gene: TRBJ2-3
CDR3nt: TGCGCCAGCAGAATAGCGGGAGCGACAGATACGCAGTATTTT
CDR3aa: CASRIAGATDTQYF

abundance: -
d_gene: -
v_gene: TRBV27
j_gene: TRBJ2-1
CDR3nt: TGTGCCAGCAGTTCCTTGTCGGGAGATAACTACAATGAGCAGTTCTTC
CDR3aa: CASSSLSGDNYNEQFF

abundance: -
d_gene: TRBD1
v_gene: TRBV19
j_gene: TRBJ2-1
CDR3nt: TGTGCCAGTAGTATTGGGACAGGAGTATACAATGAGCAGTTCTTC
CDR3aa: CASSIGTGVYNEQFF

abundance: -
d_gene: TRBD2
v_gene: TRBV9
j_gene: TRBJ2-1
CDR3nt: TGTGCCAGCAGCGCCGGGGGGACTACCAATACCTACAATGAGCAGTTCTTC
CDR3aa: CASSAGGTTNTYNEQFF

abundance: -
d_gene: TRBD1
v_gene: TRBV27
j_gene: TRBJ1-2
CDR3nt: TGTGCCAGCACAATCAACTCAGGGGGCGTGGGGGGCTACACCTTC
CDR3aa: CASTINSGGVGGYTF

abundance: -
d_gene: -
v_gene: TRBV28
j_gene: TRBJ1-5
CDR3nt: TGTGCCAGCAGTGGAGTGGGGCCCCAGCATTTT
CDR3aa: CASSGVGPQHF

abundance: -
d_gene: -
v_gene: TRBV19
j_gene: TRBJ1-2
CDR3nt: -
CDR3aa: CASSPSVGAGNTF

abundance: -
d_gene: TRBD1
v_gene: TRBV7-3
j_gene: TRBJ1-2
CDR3nt: TGTGCCAGCAGCCGGACAGGGGGCCAGTACTATGGCTACACCTTC
CDR3aa: CASSRTGGQYYGYTF

abundance: once
d_gene: TRBD1
v_gene: TRBV15
j_gene: TRBJ1-1
CDR3nt: TGTGCCACCAGCAGAGGAATCAGGACAGGGAACACTGAAGCTTTCTTT
CDR3aa: CATSRGIRTGNTEAFF

abundance: -
d_gene: -
v_gene: TRBV13
j_gene: TRBJ2-7
CDR3nt: TGTGCCAGCAGCCCGAAAAATCCCGTGGAGGGCGAGCAGTACTTC
CDR3aa: CASSPKNPVEGEQYF

abundance: -
d_gene: TRBD1
v_gene: TRBV7-8
j_gene: TRBJ1-4
CDR3nt: TGTGCCAGCAGCTACGCGTCAGGGGGAGAAAAACTGTTTTTT
CDR3aa: CASSYASGGEKLFF

abundance: -
d_gene: -
v_gene: TRBV15
j_gene: TRBJ2-3
CDR3nt: TGTGCCACCAGCAAGGGGTCGGCGGGACTCCGCACAGATACGCAGTATTTT
CDR3aa: CATSKGSAGLRTDTQYF

abundance: -
d_gene: TRBD1
v_gene: TRBV5-4
j_gene: TRBJ2-2
CDR3nt: TGTGCCAGCAGCCCCCAGGGGGCGTACGGCGACACCGGGGAGCTGTTTTTT
CDR3aa: CASSPQGAYGDTGELFF

abundance: -
d_gene: -
v_gene: TRBV15
j_gene: TRBJ1-1
CDR3nt: TGTGCCACCAGCAGAGATGGTGGGAGGGAGTCGGTGGGTGAAGCTTTCTTT
CDR3aa: CATSRDGGRESVGEAFF